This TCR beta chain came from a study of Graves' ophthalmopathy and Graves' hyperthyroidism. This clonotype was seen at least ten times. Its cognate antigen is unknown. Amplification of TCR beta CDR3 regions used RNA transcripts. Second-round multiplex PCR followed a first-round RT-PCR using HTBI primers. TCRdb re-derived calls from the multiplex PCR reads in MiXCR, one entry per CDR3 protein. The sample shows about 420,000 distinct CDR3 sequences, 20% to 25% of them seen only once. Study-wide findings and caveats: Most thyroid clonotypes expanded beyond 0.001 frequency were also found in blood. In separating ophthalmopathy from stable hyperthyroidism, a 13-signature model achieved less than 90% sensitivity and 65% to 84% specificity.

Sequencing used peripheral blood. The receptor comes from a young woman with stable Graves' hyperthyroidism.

The CDR3: CASSQYRGGTYEQYF. The CDR3, as DNA: TGTGCCAGCAGCCAATACAGGGGCGGCACCTACGAGCAGTACTTC. This sequence joins TRBV6-1 and TRBJ2-7; the match to TRBD1 covers 7 bases. J lost 2 bases, V lost 6 bases, and 10 bases had no gene match. The CDR3 spans 15 residues. The V gene's germline CDR1 is MNHNS and CDR2 SASEGT.